Each of the 30 T cell receptor beta chains below was sequenced from the same sample in a study of shared clonotypes between healthy human individuals. Terminally differentiated effector memory CD45RA+ cells were excluded from the naive CD8 cells, which were CD45RO-negative and positively selected for CCR7. Using immunoSEQ multiplex PCR, the repertoire was profiled, and TCRdb retains in-frame clones only, with some absent. The sample comprises about 2 million clones, about 95% of which are singletons, and 0.85% to 1.2% rests with the top ten. Sequences were obtained from naive CD8+ T cells sorted from blood. The source is a young man in good health.

The rearrangement uses TRBV4-1 and TRBJ1-1, with 7 bases fitting TRBD1. Germline lookup yields CDR1 MGHRA and CDR2 YSYEKL. V lost 0 bases, J lost 5 bases, and 6 bases stayed unmatched. The CDR3 has 15 residues. CDR3 loop: CASSQDPRGWTEAFF. The CDR3 DNA follows: TGCGCCAGCAGCCAAGACCCCAGGGGGTGGACTGAAGCTTTCTTT.

The chain combines TRBV10-3 with TRBJ1-4; TRBD1 aligns across 7 bases. V trimming: 3 bases; J trimming: 6 bases; junction bases outside the gene matches: 4. The CDR3 is 14 amino acids. Germline CDR1 is ENHRY and CDR2 is SYGVKD. The DNA of the CDR3 is TGTGCCATCAGTGAAACAGGGGCTTATGAAAAACTGTTTTTT. Translation: CAISETGAYEKLFF.

V and J are TRBV7-9 and TRBJ2-5; no clear D. This CDR3 has 17 amino acids. Trimming removed 5 bases from V and 4 bases from J, with 23 bases in between. Per the germline V gene, CDR1 is SEHNR and CDR2 is FQNEAQ (reference sequence). CDR3 DNA: TGTGCCAGCAGCCCCCCGGTAGGATGGTCGGCGTCAGAGACCCAGTACTTC. It is translated as CASSPPVGWSASETQYF.

This chain uses TRBV6-5 with TRBJ2-1; D ambiguous. The CDR3 contains 14 residues. Germline values: CDR1 MNHEY, CDR2 SVGAGI. V shed 7 bases and J shed 4 bases, with 14 bases lying between them. The CDR3, as DNA: TGTGCCAGCATGGATGGGGTGGGGTACAATGAGCAGTTCTTC. Protein: CASMDGVGYNEQFF.

The V call is TRBV5-4, the J call TRBJ2-7; D assignment may be TRBD1 or TRBD2 (5 bases each). Per germline, CDR1 SGHNT and CDR2 YYREEE (reference sequence). The CDR3 length is 14 residues. Trimming pared 9 bases from V and 2 bases from J, leaving 18 bases between. CDR3 nucleotide sequence: TGTGCCACTCGGGCCTGGGGGTCGGCCTACGAGCAGTACTTC. This gives the protein CATRAWGSAYEQYF.

This rearrangement joins TRBV2 to TRBJ2-7; the D gene is possibly TRBD1 (5 bases). This CDR3 is built from 15 residues. Germline-derived CDR1 and CDR2 are SNHLY and FYNNEI. Trimming left V 0 bases short and J 2 bases short, with 11 bases between. The CDR3 bases are TGTGCCAGCAGTGAAGCAAACAGGTCTCCCTACGAGCAGTACTTC. As protein: CASSEANRSPYEQYF. The full variable domain, rest sourced from reference TRBV2 and TRBJ2-7, is EPEVTQTPSHQVTQMGQEVILRCVPISNHLYFYWYRQILGQKVEFLVSFYNNEISEKSEIFDDQFSVERPDGSNFTLKIRSTKLEDSAMYFCASSEANRSPYEQYFGPGTRLTVT.

Remarks on this clone: Other DNA sequences of this sample code for an identical CDR3. The rearrangement joins TRBV5-5 to TRBJ1-2; TRBD1 aligns across 8 bases. This CDR3 is 13 amino acids long. Losses at the gene ends were 0 bases for V and 8 bases for J; bases not matched to a gene: 3. CDR1 and CDR2 from the germline V gene are SGHKS and YYEKEE (reference sequence). CDR3 sequence: CASSLGTGYGYTF. CDR3 DNA: TGTGCCAGCAGCTTGGGGACAGGGTACGGCTACACCTTC.

The chain couples TRBV23-1 to TRBJ1-5; D ambiguous. TRBV23-1 belongs to the ORF category, with a function that is uncertain. The V and J ends lost 6 bases and 0 bases respectively, with 15 bases between them. The CDR3 length is 16 residues. In DNA form, the CDR3 reads TGCGCCAGCAGGTATGCGCGGAAATATAGCAATCAGCCCCAGCATTTT. As protein: CASRYARKYSNQPQHF.

J is TRBJ2-5 and V is TRBV28; no firm D call. The germline V gene encodes CDR1 MDHEN and CDR2 SYDVKM. The CDR3 consists of 15 residues. The V end lost 6 bases, the J end lost 1 base, and 15 bases lay between the germline ends. CDR3 DNA sequence: TGTGCCAGCAGCTTTGGGATCAAGGTCCAAGAGACCCAGTACTTC. It is translated as CASSFGIKVQETQYF.

In this sample, this clone turned up once. The chain carries TRBV7-2 and TRBJ2-7; D might be TRBD2 (6 bases). This CDR3 contains 15 residues. Germline CDR1 reads SGHTA; CDR2 reads FQGNSA. V lost 4 bases and J 3 bases, leaving 16 bases between the germline ends. The CDR3 region is CASSSSSGAGYEQYF. CDR3 coding DNA: TGTGCCAGCAGCTCCTCATCGGGAGCCGGCTACGAGCAGTACTTC.

Remarks on this clone: At the DNA level, this CDR3 is encoded by other sequences in the same sample as well. The J gene is TRBJ2-7, the V gene TRBV7-8; possibly TRBD1 for D (5 bases). Between the trimmed V and J ends, which lost 3 bases and 4 bases, there was a span of 10 bases. CDR1 and CDR2 (germline): SGHVS, FQNEAQ. The CDR3 consists of 13 residues. CDR3 in amino acids: CASSFSSGYEQYF. CDR3 in DNA: TGTGCCAGCAGCTTTTCATCAGGGTACGAGCAGTACTTC. Together with reference TRBV7-8 and TRBJ2-7, the CDR3 gives the full variable domain: GAGVSQSPRYKVAKRGQDVALRCDPISGHVSLFWYQQALGQGPEFLTYFQNEAQLDKSGLPSDRFFAERPEGSVSTLKIQRTQQEDSAVYLCASSFSSGYEQYFGPGTRLTVT.

This rearrangement joins TRBV13 to TRBJ2-5; the match to TRBD2 covers 7 bases. This CDR3 region has 15 residues. V was clipped by 3 bases and J by 1 base; unmatched bases: 5. CDR1 is PRHDT, CDR2 FYEKMQ, per germline (reference sequence). In nucleotides, the CDR3 is TGTGCCAGCAGCTTCAGACTAGCTCCCCAAGAGACCCAGTACTTC. Protein: CASSFRLAPQETQYF. The variable domain in full, with the rest retrieved from reference TRBV13 and TRBJ2-5, is AAGVIQSPRHLIKEKRETATLKCYPIPRHDTVYWYQQGPGQDPQFLISFYEKMQSDKGSIPDRFSAQQFSDYHSELNMSSLELGDSALYFCASSFRLAPQETQYFGPGTRLLVL.

The chain recombines TRBV2 with TRBJ1-4; possible D gene TRBD1, 6 bases. From germline, CDR1 is SNHLY and CDR2 FYNNEI. V was pared by 9 bases and J by 3 bases, with 11 bases between. The length of the CDR3 is 13 residues. The CDR3 DNA reads as TGTGCCAGTCGGGACATTTCTAATGAAAAACTGTTTTTT. Protein sequence: CASRDISNEKLFF.

J is TRBJ2-1 and V is TRBV4-3, with D possibly called TRBD1 or TRBD2 (5 bases each). The ends were cut back, 4 bases at V and 14 bases at J, with 24 bases in the middle. CDR1 and CDR2 from the germline V gene are LGHNA and YSLEER. This CDR3 is built from 15 residues. DNA for the CDR3: TGCGCCAGCAGCCCAGGTACCGGGGCCGCAGGCTTCGAGTTCTTC. It specifies CASSPGTGAAGFEFF.

The V call is TRBV5-1, the J call TRBJ2-1; D is possibly TRBD2 (6 bases). The CDR3 is 16 residues long. Germline CDR1 is SGHRS and CDR2 is YFSETQ. V was clipped by 6 bases and J by 0 bases, with 16 bases between them. CDR3: CASTQTSSDSYNEQFF. Written as DNA, the CDR3 is TGCGCCAGCACCCAGACTAGTTCTGACTCCTACAATGAGCAGTTCTTC. The full variable domain, rest sourced from reference TRBV5-1 and TRBJ2-1, is KAGVTQTPRYLIKTRGQQVTLSCSPISGHRSVSWYQQTPGQGLQFLFEYFSETQRNKGNFPGRFSGRQFSNSRSEMNVSTLELGDSALYLCASTQTSSDSYNEQFFGPGTRLTVL.

The chain carries TRBV10-3 and TRBJ2-2; TRBD1 agrees at 7 bases. CDR1 ENHRY and CDR2 SYGVKD come from the germline V gene. J gave up 5 bases and V 6 bases, and 3 bases lay outside the gene matches. The CDR3 runs 13 residues. The CDR3, as DNA: TGTGCCATCAGGGCAGGGGGAACCGGGGAGCTGTTTTTT. Translating it yields CAIRAGGTGELFF.

Points on this clone: The same CDR3 is also encoded by other DNA sequences in this sample. The chain has TRBV27 and TRBJ1-1; TRBD1 aligns across 7 bases. Germline loops: CDR1 MNHEY, CDR2 SMNVEV (reference sequence). The CDR3 extends over 13 amino acids. The V segment lost 2 bases and the J segment 4 bases; nucleotides outside the gene matches: 1. The CDR3 is CASSLPGGTEAFF. Written as DNA, the CDR3 is TGTGCCAGCAGTTTACCAGGGGGCACTGAAGCTTTCTTT.

This clone was counted once. The rearrangement links TRBV7-9 to TRBJ2-3, with 11 bases identical to TRBD2. The CDR3 is 17 amino acids. CDR1 is SEHNR, CDR2 FQNEAQ, per germline (reference sequence). The V and J ends lost 5 bases and 3 bases, in that order; junction bases with no gene match: 10. CDR3 coding DNA: TGTGCCAGCAGCCGCAGACGACTAGCGGGAAAGACAGATACGCAGTATTTT. The encoded protein is CASSRRRLAGKTDTQYF.

Points on this clone: This specimen includes other DNA sequences encoding the same CDR3. The rearrangement links TRBV6-5 to TRBJ2-2; 7 bases map to TRBD1. This CDR3 region has 15 residues. The V and J ends lost 2 bases and 5 bases, in that order; junction bases with no gene match: 5. Germline-derived CDR1 and CDR2 are MNHEY and SVGAGI. The chain's CDR3 is CASSYGAGGTGELFF. Here the CDR3 DNA reads TGTGCCAGCAGTTACGGCGCAGGGGGAACCGGGGAGCTGTTTTTT.

This chain joins TRBV5-6 and TRBJ2-1, with D perhaps being TRBD1 or TRBD2 (5 bases each). Germline V lookup: CDR1 SGHDT, CDR2 YYEEEE. V was trimmed by 3 bases and J by 10 bases, leaving 11 bases between them. This CDR3 has 12 residues. The CDR3 reads CASSWGPGEQFF. The CDR3 DNA reads TGTGCCAGCAGCTGGGGACCAGGCGAGCAGTTCTTC.

CDR3 sequence: CASSQASGFYEQYF. As DNA, the CDR3 is TGTGCCAGCAGCCAAGCTAGCGGGTTCTACGAGCAGTACTTC. The chain carries TRBV4-2 and TRBJ2-7; 8 bases fit TRBD2. Germline CDR1 is LGHNA and CDR2 is YNFKEQ. V lost 1 base and J lost 3; bases outside the gene matches: 2. The CDR3 has 14 amino acids.

J is TRBJ2-1 and V is TRBV21-1. TRBV21-1 is a known pseudogene. This CDR3 contains 14 residues. The CDR3: CASSKVGGRDEQFF. The CDR3 DNA reads TGTGCCAGCAGCAAAGTAGGGGGGCGAGATGAGCAGTTCTTC.

This chain uses TRBV4-1 with TRBJ2-7, with 8 positions matching TRBD2. The CDR3 has 15 amino acids. CDR1 is MGHRA, CDR2 YSYEKL, per germline. The V segment lost 1 base and the J segment 4 bases; nucleotides outside the gene matches: 6. The CDR3 here is CASSQVFTSGYEQYF. The CDR3 nucleotides are TGCGCCAGCAGCCAAGTCTTTACTAGCGGTTACGAGCAGTACTTC.

The rearrangement joins TRBV28 to TRBJ1-2, with unresolved D. V lost 2 bases, J lost 3 bases, and 16 bases lay in between. Germline CDR1 and CDR2: MDHEN and SYDVKM. This CDR3 comprises 16 residues. The CDR3 DNA reads as TGTGCCAGCAGTTTACCCTTTTTCCAAAGAGACTATGGCTACACCTTC. This sequence encodes CASSLPFFQRDYGYTF.

The CDR3 is CATSRDFHTEAFF. For the CDR3, the DNA is TGTGCCACCAGCAGAGATTTCCACACTGAAGCTTTCTTT. The chain couples TRBV15 to TRBJ1-1; D is undetermined. Germline CDR1 reads LNHNV; CDR2 reads YYDKDF (reference sequence). Trimming cost V 0 bases and J 3 bases, with 5 bases left between them. This CDR3 is 13 amino acids long. The whole variable domain, filled in from reference TRBV15 and TRBJ1-1, reads DAMVIQNPRYQVTQFGKPVTLSCSQTLNHNVMYWYQQKSSQAPKLLFHYYDKDFNNEADTPDNFQSRRPNTSFCFLDIRSPGLGDTAMYLCATSRDFHTEAFFGQGTRLTVV.

Details on this clone: Other DNA sequences in the same sample also yield this CDR3. The chain has TRBV27 and TRBJ1-3; no clear D gene. Trimming removed 4 bases at V and 2 bases at J, with 0 bases between. Per the germline V gene, CDR1 is MNHEY and CDR2 is SMNVEV (reference sequence). The CDR3 loop spans 11 amino acids. CDR3 protein: CASSSGNTIYF. The CDR3 DNA sequence: TGTGCCAGCAGTTCTGGAAACACCATATATTTT.

The chain links TRBV13 to TRBJ1-5, with 8 positions matching TRBD1. The trim removed 3 bases at V and 3 bases at J, leaving 7 bases unmatched. The CDR3 is made up of 16 amino acids. Germline CDR1 reads PRHDT; CDR2 reads FYEKMQ (reference sequence). The CDR3 bases are TGTGCCAGCAGCTTGTCACAGGGGGGTCACAATCAGCCCCAGCATTTT. It translates to CASSLSQGGHNQPQHF.

The chain employs TRBV7-9 and TRBJ2-1; TRBD1 matches at 9 bases. This CDR3 has 14 residues. Germline values: CDR1 SEHNR, CDR2 FQNEAQ (reference sequence). The trim removed 5 bases at V and 7 bases at J, leaving 6 bases unmatched. This chain's CDR3 is CASSPWTGANEQFF. The CDR3, as DNA: TGTGCCAGCAGCCCTTGGACAGGGGCTAATGAGCAGTTCTTC.

As for this clone: Other DNA sequences in the sample encode the same CDR3. The genes are TRBV9 and TRBJ1-2; D remains ambiguous. V shed 0 bases and J shed 5 bases, with 5 bases lying between them. The CDR3 spans 12 residues. CDR1 and CDR2 from the germline V gene are SGDLS and YYNGEE. CDR3 sequence reads: CASSVVSYGYTF. CDR3 DNA: TGTGCCAGCAGCGTAGTGAGTTATGGCTACACCTTC.

This chain joins TRBV9 and TRBJ2-1, with a weak D call TRBD1 (5 bases). The CDR3 length is 13 residues. Trimming removed 2 bases from V and 5 bases from J, with 8 bases in between. From germline, CDR1 is SGDLS and CDR2 YYNGEE. The CDR3 sequence is CASSVQGHNEQFF. In DNA form, the CDR3 reads TGTGCCAGCAGCGTCCAGGGCCACAATGAGCAGTTCTTC.